The next 15 T cell receptor beta chains were all read from a single sample in a study of cytomegalovirus exposure and HLA in healthy donors. Some clones are missing from TCRdb's copy, which holds only in-frame ones; the method was immunoSEQ multiplex PCR. The sample consists of 170,000 or so clones, roughly four fifths of them appearing once. Sequenced material: PBMCs. The receptors here all came from a woman between 18 and 29 years old in good health and CMV-seropositive.

The genes are TRBV29-1 and TRBJ1-1; the D is unclear. The germline CDR1 and CDR2 sequences are SQVTM and ANQGSEA. Trimming stripped 4 bases from V and 11 bases from J, with 17 bases between. This CDR3 comprises 12 residues. Written as DNA, the CDR3 is TGCAGCGTTGCGATGCTATCTTCCCCGGCTTTCTTT. Translation: CSVAMLSSPAFF.

The chain combines TRBV15 with TRBJ1-5; 7 nucleotides agree with TRBD1. Germline V gives CDR1 LNHNV, CDR2 YYDKDF (reference sequence). This CDR3 has 18 amino acids. V lost 0 bases to trimming and J lost 0 bases; unmatched junction nucleotides: 8. The chain's CDR3 is CATSRDADRPYSNQPQHF. In nucleotides, the CDR3 is TGTGCCACCAGCAGAGATGCGGACAGGCCCTATAGCAATCAGCCCCAGCATTTT. The entire variable domain, with the rest obtained from reference TRBV15 and TRBJ1-5, is as follows: DAMVIQNPRYQVTQFGKPVTLSCSQTLNHNVMYWYQQKSSQAPKLLFHYYDKDFNNEADTPDNFQSRRPNTSFCFLDIRSPGLGDTAMYLCATSRDADRPYSNQPQHFGDGTRLSIL.

The V call is TRBV5-1, the J call TRBJ2-7; D is unclear. Trimming cost V 0 bases and J 2 bases, with 6 bases left between them. The CDR3 is 13 amino acids. Looked up from germline, CDR1 is SGHRS and CDR2 is YFSETQ. The CDR3 coding sequence is TGCGCCAGCAGCTTGGCCGTCGCCTACGAGCAGTACTTC. Protein sequence: CASSLAVAYEQYF.

V and J are TRBV5-4 and TRBJ1-2; TRBD1 matches 9 bases. The V segment lost 5 bases and the J segment 8 bases; nucleotides outside the gene matches: 10. Germline-derived CDR1 and CDR2 are SGHNT and YYREEE (reference sequence). The CDR3 totals 14 residues. CDR3 loop: CASRRSGQGVGYTF. For the CDR3, the DNA is TGTGCCAGCAGGAGGTCGGGACAGGGTGTCGGCTACACCTTC.

V is TRBV6-1 and J is TRBJ2-7; possibly TRBD1 for D (6 bases). The germline V and J ends were trimmed by 10 bases and 4 bases, with 17 bases remaining between them. The CDR3 runs 13 residues. CDR1 and CDR2 (germline): MNHNS, SASEGT. The DNA for the CDR3 is TGTGCCACGAACAGGGAGAGCGTGTACGAGCAGTACTTC. This codes for CATNRESVYEQYF.

The DNA for the CDR3 is TGTGCCACCAGCAGAGAGGCAGTCGAGACCCAGTACTTC. Translation gives CATSREAVETQYF. This rearrangement joins TRBV15 to TRBJ2-5; D is uncertain. Trimming pared 0 bases from V and 5 bases from J, leaving 7 bases between. CDR1 and CDR2 (germline): LNHNV, YYDKDF (reference sequence). The CDR3 totals 13 residues.

This clone was seen a single time. The chain is built from TRBV2 and TRBJ2-5, with 11 nucleotides matching TRBD2. Germline V gene data show CDR1 as SNHLY and CDR2 as FYNNEI. This CDR3 contains 15 residues. V dropped 7 bases and J dropped 4; count of bases not matched to a gene: 8. The CDR3 DNA is TGTGCCAGCACACCTATTAGCGGGGGGGCAGAGACCCAGTACTTC. Translating it yields CASTPISGGAETQYF.

This clone was recorded a few times. The rearrangement links TRBV5-1 to TRBJ1-6; D remains unclear. Germline-derived CDR1 and CDR2 are SGHRS and YFSETQ. Deletions cut 0 bases from V and 10 bases from J, with 8 bases between. The CDR3 loop spans 13 amino acids. The CDR3 loop is CASSLDPQSPLHF. As DNA, the CDR3 is TGCGCCAGCAGCTTGGATCCCCAATCACCCCTCCACTTT.

The chain carries TRBV5-1 and TRBJ2-3; 8 bases are a match to TRBD2. Germline values: CDR1 SGHRS, CDR2 YFSETQ. The trim removed 4 bases at V and 2 bases at J, leaving 6 bases unmatched. The CDR3 length is 15 residues. CDR3 sequence reads: CASSLSSGYTDTQYF. In DNA, the CDR3 is TGCGCCAGCAGCCTATCTAGCGGGTACACAGATACGCAGTATTTT.

V is TRBV9 and J is TRBJ2-5; D might be TRBD2 (7 bases). V was pared by 0 bases and J by 5 bases, with 11 bases between. This CDR3 has 14 residues. Germline CDR1 is SGDLS and CDR2 is YYNGEE. The CDR3 loop is CASSVGWGGETQYF. The CDR3 coding sequence is TGTGCCAGCAGCGTAGGGTGGGGGGGCGAGACCCAGTACTTC.

The gene calls are TRBV19 and TRBJ2-7; 8 bases are a match to TRBD1. Looked up from germline, CDR1 is LNHDA and CDR2 is SQIVND (reference sequence). This CDR3 is 13 amino acids long. The V segment lost 4 bases and the J segment 6 bases; nucleotides outside the gene matches: 5. The CDR3 region is CASSTGQGREQYF. Written as DNA, the CDR3 is TGTGCCAGTAGTACCGGACAGGGACGCGAGCAGTACTTC.

This chain joins TRBV11-2 and TRBJ2-7; 9 bases align to TRBD1. From germline, CDR1 is SGHAT and CDR2 FQNNGV. CDR3 length: 14 amino acids. With V trimmed by 3 bases and J by 2 bases, 2 bases remained unmatched. The CDR3 loop reads CASSFGQGTYEQYF. The DNA of the CDR3 is TGTGCCAGCAGCTTCGGACAGGGGACCTACGAGCAGTACTTC.

The genes are TRBV5-4 and TRBJ2-1; tentative D call: TRBD1 (5 bases). CDR3 length: 13 amino acids. V was clipped by 0 bases and J by 8 bases, with 9 bases between them. Germline loops: CDR1 SGHNT, CDR2 YYREEE (reference sequence). CDR3 in amino acids: CASSLGGGYEQFF. The CDR3 DNA reads as TGTGCCAGCAGCTTGGGGGGCGGCTATGAGCAGTTCTTC.

The chain carries TRBV2 and TRBJ2-7; the D is unclear. Germline V gene lookup returns CDR1 SNHLY and CDR2 FYNNEI. The ends were cut back, 2 bases at V and 3 bases at J, with 14 bases in the middle. The CDR3 loop spans 15 amino acids. The CDR3 DNA reads as TGTGCCAGCAGTGAAAGACTCCCAGAACTCTACGAGCAGTACTTC. Encoded protein: CASSERLPELYEQYF.

The genes are TRBV4-2 and TRBJ2-6; D is perhaps TRBD1 (5 bases). Germline CDR1 reads LGHNA; CDR2 reads YNFKEQ. The CDR3 is 16 amino acids. Trimming left V 0 bases short and J 4 bases short, with 10 bases between. In DNA, the CDR3 is TGTGCCAGCAGCCAAGAAACAGGAGCCGGGGCCAACGTCCTGACTTTC. Its translation: CASSQETGAGANVLTF.